Listed here are 4 T cell receptor beta chains from one sample, sequenced in a study of shared clonotypes between healthy human individuals. Here immunoSEQ multiplex PCR was the method, and the copy in TCRdb shows in-frame clones only, minus some. The sample has roughly 600,000 clones; 98% are singletons. CD45RO-negative, CCR7-positively selected cells formed the naive CD8 fraction, excluding terminally differentiated effector memory CD45RA+ cells. The sequenced material came from naive CD8+ T cells sorted from blood. These receptors originate from a man aged 25 to 40 in good health.

This chain joins TRBV29-1 and TRBJ1-2; weak D call: TRBD1 (5 bases). The CDR3 consists of 11 residues. With 6 bases removed from V and 1 base from J, the gap between germline ends came to 6 bases. The germline V gene encodes CDR1 SQVTM and CDR2 ANQGSEA. The CDR3 DNA reads as TGCAGCGTAGGGGATAACTATGGCTACACCTTC. This gives the protein CSVGDNYGYTF.

For the CDR3, the DNA is TGTGCCAGCAGTTCCGGGACAGGGGTAGGTCAGCCCCAGCATTTT. Protein product: CASSSGTGVGQPQHF. J is TRBJ1-5 and V is TRBV27; 10 bases line up with TRBD1. V was clipped by 4 bases and J by 6 bases; unmatched bases: 6. The CDR3 consists of 15 residues. The germline V gene has CDR1 MNHEY and CDR2 SMNVEV (reference sequence).

This sequence joins TRBV28 and TRBJ2-7; D might be TRBD2 (5 bases). Trimming took off 8 bases at V and 3 bases at J, with 23 bases between the two ends. The CDR3 runs 16 residues. Per the germline V gene, CDR1 is MDHEN and CDR2 is SYDVKM. The chain's CDR3 is CASGRRWDQAGYEQYF. CDR3 DNA sequence: TGTGCCAGCGGGCGGAGGTGGGATCAAGCTGGCTACGAGCAGTACTTC.

The V call is TRBV4-3, the J call TRBJ2-1; D is unclear. CDR3 length: 15 amino acids. Germline CDR1 is LGHNA and CDR2 is YSLEER. V was clipped by 0 bases and J by 4 bases, with 10 bases between them. CDR3 amino acids: CASSQEGPGYNEQFF. In DNA, the CDR3 is TGCGCCAGCAGCCAAGAGGGCCCGGGTTACAATGAGCAGTTCTTC.